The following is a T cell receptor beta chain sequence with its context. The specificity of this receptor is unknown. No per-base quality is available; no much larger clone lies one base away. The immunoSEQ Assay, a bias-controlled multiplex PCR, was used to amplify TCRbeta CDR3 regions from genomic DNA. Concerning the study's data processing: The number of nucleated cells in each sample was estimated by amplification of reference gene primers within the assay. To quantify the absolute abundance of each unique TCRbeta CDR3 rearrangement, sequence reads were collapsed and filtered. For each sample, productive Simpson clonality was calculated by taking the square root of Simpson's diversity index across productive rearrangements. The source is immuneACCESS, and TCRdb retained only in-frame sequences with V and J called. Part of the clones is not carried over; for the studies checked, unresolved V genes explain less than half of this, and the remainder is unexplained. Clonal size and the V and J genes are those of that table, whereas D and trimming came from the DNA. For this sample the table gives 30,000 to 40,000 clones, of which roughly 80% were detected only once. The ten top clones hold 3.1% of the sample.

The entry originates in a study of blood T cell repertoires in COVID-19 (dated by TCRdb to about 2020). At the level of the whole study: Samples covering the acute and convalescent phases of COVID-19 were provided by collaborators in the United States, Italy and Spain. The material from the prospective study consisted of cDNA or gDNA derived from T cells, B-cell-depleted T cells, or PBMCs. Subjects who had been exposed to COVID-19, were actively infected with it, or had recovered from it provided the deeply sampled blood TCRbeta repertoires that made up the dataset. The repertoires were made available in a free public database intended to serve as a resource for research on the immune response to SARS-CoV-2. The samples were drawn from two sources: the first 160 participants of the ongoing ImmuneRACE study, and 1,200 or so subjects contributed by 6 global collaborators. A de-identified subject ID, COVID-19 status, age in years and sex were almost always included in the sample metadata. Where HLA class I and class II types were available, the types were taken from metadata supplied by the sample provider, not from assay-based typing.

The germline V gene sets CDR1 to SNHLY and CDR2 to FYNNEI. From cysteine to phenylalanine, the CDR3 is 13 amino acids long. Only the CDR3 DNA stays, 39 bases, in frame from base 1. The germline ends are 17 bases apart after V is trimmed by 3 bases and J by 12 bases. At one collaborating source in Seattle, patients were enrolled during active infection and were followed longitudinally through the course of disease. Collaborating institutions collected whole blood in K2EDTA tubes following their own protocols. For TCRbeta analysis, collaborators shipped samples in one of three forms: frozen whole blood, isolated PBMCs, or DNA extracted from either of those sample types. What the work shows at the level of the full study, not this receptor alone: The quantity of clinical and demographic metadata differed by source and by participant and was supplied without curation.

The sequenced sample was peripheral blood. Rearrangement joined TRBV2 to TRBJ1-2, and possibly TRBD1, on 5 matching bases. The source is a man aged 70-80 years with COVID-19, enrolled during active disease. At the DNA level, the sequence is TGTGCCAGCAGTGAGGAACAGGAGCAGTGGGACACCTTC. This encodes CASSEEQEQWDTF.